What follows are 13 T cell receptor beta chains derived from one specimen sequenced in a study of shared clonotypes between healthy human individuals. Naive CD8 cells lacked CD45RO and underwent positive selection for CCR7, leaving out terminally differentiated effector memory CD45RA+ cells. Assay used: immunoSEQ multiplex PCR; TCRdb lists only in-frame clones, some missing. The sample records about 1,900,000 clones, approximately 94% being singletons. The sample comprised naive CD8+ T cells sorted from blood. The origin of the receptors is a man aged 18-30 years in good health.

The chain has TRBV4-1 and TRBJ1-4; 8 bases match TRBD1. This CDR3 region has 15 residues. Germline V gene data show CDR1 as MGHRA and CDR2 as YSYEKL. Germline trimming cut 0 bases from V and 7 bases from J; bases unmatched to any gene: 4. CDR3 loop: CASSQEDRDGEKLFF. As DNA, the CDR3 is TGCGCCAGCAGCCAAGAGGACAGGGACGGTGAAAAACTGTTTTTT.

The chain employs TRBV9 and TRBJ2-7, with TRBD1 matching 8 bases. Losses at the gene ends were 4 bases for V and 7 bases for J; bases not matched to a gene: 10. Germline CDR1 and CDR2: SGDLS and YYNGEE. The CDR3 is 14 amino acids. The CDR3 DNA is TGTGCCAGCAGCACCGGGACAGGAGTACGAGAGCAGTACTTC. Translating it yields CASSTGTGVREQYF.

The CDR3 region is CASSFFTGGNTEAFF. The CDR3 DNA reads TGTGCCAGCAGCTTCTTTACAGGGGGCAACACTGAAGCTTTCTTT. V gene TRBV5-8 combines with J gene TRBJ1-1; 9 bases agree with TRBD1. This CDR3 region has 15 residues. Trimming took 2 bases from V and 2 from J; bases not matched to a gene: 4. The V gene's germline CDR1 is SGHTS and CDR2 YDEGEE.

The genes are TRBV11-2 and TRBJ2-7; D assignment may be TRBD1 or TRBD2 (5 bases each). CDR3 length equals 12 residues. V lost 1 base and J lost 7, with 8 bases in between. Germline V lookup: CDR1 SGHAT, CDR2 FQNNGV. The CDR3 region has the DNA TGTGCCAGCAGCTTAGGGGGGACGGAGCAGTACTTC. Its protein product is CASSLGGTEQYF.

V and J are TRBV5-6 and TRBJ1-3; D possibly corresponds to TRBD1 (5 bases). Germline V CDR1 and CDR2: SGHDT, YYEEEE. The V gene lost 3 bases and the J gene lost 7 bases, with 20 bases spanning the gap. The CDR3 loop spans 16 amino acids. The CDR3 protein is CASSYSGGIQQNTIYF. The CDR3 bases are TGTGCCAGCAGCTATTCGGGGGGGATTCAACAGAACACCATATATTTT.

Only a few counts were recorded for this clone. V is TRBV20-1 and J is TRBJ1-1, with unresolved D. There are 10 residues in the CDR3. V lost 6 bases and J 4 bases, leaving 6 bases between the germline ends. In germline, CDR1 is DFQATT, CDR2 SNEGSKA (reference sequence). The CDR3 spells CSAIITEAFF. DNA of the CDR3: TGCAGTGCCATCATCACTGAAGCTTTCTTT.

With regard to this clone: The sample carries other DNA sequences with the same CDR3. The genes are TRBV9 and TRBJ1-1; D remains unclear. Trimming cost V 3 bases and J 0 bases, with 9 bases left between them. Germline lookup yields CDR1 SGDLS and CDR2 YYNGEE. The length of the CDR3 is 14 residues. The CDR3 region is CASSASGMNTEAFF. The CDR3 DNA reads TGTGCCAGCAGCGCGTCGGGTATGAACACTGAAGCTTTCTTT.

The CDR3 sequence: CASSVKGRGTGELFF. The CDR3 DNA sequence: TGTGCCAGCAGCGTGAAAGGGCGGGGAACCGGGGAGCTGTTTTTT. V is TRBV9 and J is TRBJ2-2, with TRBD2 as a possible D gene (6 bases). V lost 2 bases and J 5 bases, leaving 13 bases between the germline ends. The CDR3 has 15 amino acids. CDR1 SGDLS and CDR2 YYNGEE come from the germline V gene. Drawing the rest from reference TRBV9 and TRBJ2-2, the complete variable domain is DSGVTQTPKHLITATGQRVTLRCSPRSGDLSVYWYQQSLDQGLQFLIQYYNGEERAKGNILERFSAQQFPDLHSELNLSSLELGDSALYFCASSVKGRGTGELFFGEGSRLTVL.

The chain joins TRBV9 to TRBJ2-2; 14 bases match TRBD2. This CDR3 comprises 17 residues. The trim removed 3 bases at V and 3 bases at J, leaving 4 bases unmatched. The germline CDR1 and CDR2 sequences are SGDLS and YYNGEE. CDR3 loop: CASSGTSGRYDTGELFF. The CDR3 nucleotides are TGTGCCAGCAGCGGGACTAGCGGGAGGTATGACACCGGGGAGCTGTTTTTT.

This chain uses TRBV13 with TRBJ2-3; TRBD2 might be the D (6 bases). Trimming stripped 5 bases from V and 2 bases from J, with 20 bases between. Germline CDR1 is PRHDT and CDR2 is FYEKMQ (reference sequence). The CDR3 has 17 residues. CDR3 residues: CASSLGTPSDDTDTQYF. CDR3 nucleotide sequence: TGTGCCAGCAGCCTCGGGACTCCCTCCGATGACACAGATACGCAGTATTTT.

This sequence joins TRBV30 and TRBJ1-2; D uncertain. The germline V gene encodes CDR1 GTSNPN and CDR2 SVGIG (reference sequence). V was pared by 2 bases and J by 4 bases, with 11 bases between. The CDR3 has 13 residues. This CDR3 is CAWSWVTSYGYTF. Here the CDR3 DNA reads TGTGCCTGGAGTTGGGTGACAAGCTATGGCTACACCTTC.

The chain is built from TRBV6-5 and TRBJ2-2; no firm D call. Per the germline V gene, CDR1 is MNHEY and CDR2 is SVGAGI. This CDR3 has 13 amino acids. Trimming left V 2 bases short and J 8 bases short, with 9 bases between. In DNA form, the CDR3 reads TGTGCCAGCAGTTACCGATACGGGGGGGAGCTGTTTTTT. As protein: CASSYRYGGELFF.

As to this clone: The same CDR3 also results from other DNA sequences found in this sample. This rearrangement joins TRBV5-4 to TRBJ2-7; D is perhaps TRBD2 (5 bases). The V gene lost 4 bases and the J gene lost 0 bases, with 8 bases spanning the gap. Germline-derived CDR1 and CDR2 are SGHNT and YYREEE (reference sequence). The CDR3 is 13 residues long. The CDR3 region has the DNA TGTGCCAGCAGCGGCGGAGGCTCCTACGAGCAGTACTTC. Protein sequence: CASSGGGSYEQYF.